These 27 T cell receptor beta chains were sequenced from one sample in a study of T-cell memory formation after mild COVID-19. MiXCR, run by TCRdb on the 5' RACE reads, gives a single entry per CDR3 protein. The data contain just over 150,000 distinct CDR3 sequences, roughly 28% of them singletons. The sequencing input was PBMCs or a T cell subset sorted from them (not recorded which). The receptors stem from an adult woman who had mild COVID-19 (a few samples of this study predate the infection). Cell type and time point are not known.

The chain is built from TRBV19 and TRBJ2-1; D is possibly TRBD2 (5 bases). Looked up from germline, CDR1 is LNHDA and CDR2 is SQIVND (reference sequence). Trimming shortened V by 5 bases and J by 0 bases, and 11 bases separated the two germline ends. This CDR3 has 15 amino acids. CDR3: CASSGQRSSYNEQFF. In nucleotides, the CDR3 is TGTGCCAGTAGTGGCCAGCGGAGCTCCTACAATGAGCAGTTCTTC.

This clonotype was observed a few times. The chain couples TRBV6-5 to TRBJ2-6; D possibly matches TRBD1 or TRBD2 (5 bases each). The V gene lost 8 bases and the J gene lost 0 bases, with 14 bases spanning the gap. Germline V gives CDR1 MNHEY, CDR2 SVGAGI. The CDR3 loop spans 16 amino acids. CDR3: CASGRGASSGANVLTF. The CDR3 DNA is TGTGCCAGCGGTCGGGGCGCAAGCTCTGGGGCCAACGTCCTGACTTTC.

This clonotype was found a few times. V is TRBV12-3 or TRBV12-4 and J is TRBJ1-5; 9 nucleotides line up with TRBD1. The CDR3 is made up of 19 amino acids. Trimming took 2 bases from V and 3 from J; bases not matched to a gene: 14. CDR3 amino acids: CASSLHTVAGQGLNQPQHF. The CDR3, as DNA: TGTGCCAGCAGTTTACACACAGTCGCGGGACAGGGACTCAATCAGCCCCAGCATTTT.

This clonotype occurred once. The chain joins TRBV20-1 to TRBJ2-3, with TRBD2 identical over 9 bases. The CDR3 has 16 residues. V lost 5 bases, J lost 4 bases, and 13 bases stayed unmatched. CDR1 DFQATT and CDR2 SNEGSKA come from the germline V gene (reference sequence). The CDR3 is CSAEFSGRGGPDTQYF. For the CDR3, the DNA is TGCAGTGCTGAGTTTAGCGGGAGAGGGGGCCCAGATACGCAGTATTTT.

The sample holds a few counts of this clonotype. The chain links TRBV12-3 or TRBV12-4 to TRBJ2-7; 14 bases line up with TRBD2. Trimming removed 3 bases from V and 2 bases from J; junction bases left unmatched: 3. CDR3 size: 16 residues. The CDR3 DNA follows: TGTGCCAGCAGTTTGGGACTAGCGGGAGCCCCCTACGAGCAGTACTTC. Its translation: CASSLGLAGAPYEQYF.

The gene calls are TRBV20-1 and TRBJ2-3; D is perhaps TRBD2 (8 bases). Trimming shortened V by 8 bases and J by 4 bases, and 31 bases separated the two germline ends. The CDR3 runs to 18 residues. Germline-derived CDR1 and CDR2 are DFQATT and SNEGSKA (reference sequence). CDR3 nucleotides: TGCAGTCTCCTCGGCAGGGGGGGGAATAGCGGGAAGGCAGATACGCAGTATTTT. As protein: CSLLGRGGNSGKADTQYF.

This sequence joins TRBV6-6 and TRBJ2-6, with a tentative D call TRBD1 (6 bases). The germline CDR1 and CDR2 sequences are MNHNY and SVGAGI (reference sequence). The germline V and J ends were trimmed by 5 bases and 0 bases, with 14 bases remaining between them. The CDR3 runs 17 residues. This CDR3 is CASSNRQEFSGANVLTF. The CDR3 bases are TGTGCCAGCAGTAACCGACAGGAGTTCTCTGGGGCCAACGTCCTGACTTTC.

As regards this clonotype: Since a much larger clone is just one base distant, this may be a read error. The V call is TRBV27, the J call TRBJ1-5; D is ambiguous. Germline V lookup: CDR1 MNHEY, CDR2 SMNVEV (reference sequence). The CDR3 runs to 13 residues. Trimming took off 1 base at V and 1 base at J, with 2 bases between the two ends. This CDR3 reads CASSLWSNQPQHF. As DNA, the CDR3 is TGTGCCAGCAGTTTATGGAGCAATCAGCCCCAGCATTTT.

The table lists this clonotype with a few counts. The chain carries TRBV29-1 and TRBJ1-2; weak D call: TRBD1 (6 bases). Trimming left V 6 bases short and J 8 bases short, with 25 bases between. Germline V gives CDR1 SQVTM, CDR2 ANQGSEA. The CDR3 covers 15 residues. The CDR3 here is CSVPAGQPTREGYTF. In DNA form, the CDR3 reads TGCAGCGTCCCCGCAGGACAGCCAACTCGAGAAGGCTACACCTTC.

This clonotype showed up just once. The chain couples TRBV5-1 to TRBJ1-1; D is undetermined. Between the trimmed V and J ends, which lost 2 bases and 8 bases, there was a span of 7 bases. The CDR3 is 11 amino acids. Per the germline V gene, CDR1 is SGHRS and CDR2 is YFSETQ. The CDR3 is CASSFAGEAFF. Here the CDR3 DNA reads TGCGCCAGCAGCTTTGCGGGCGAAGCTTTCTTT.

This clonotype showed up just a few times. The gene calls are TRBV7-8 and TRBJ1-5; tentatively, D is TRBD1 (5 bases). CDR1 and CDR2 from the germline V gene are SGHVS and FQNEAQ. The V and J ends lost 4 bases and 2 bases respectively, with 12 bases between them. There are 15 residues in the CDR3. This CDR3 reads CASSSQGDGNQPQHF. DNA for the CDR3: TGTGCCAGCAGCTCGCAGGGAGACGGCAATCAGCCCCAGCATTTT.

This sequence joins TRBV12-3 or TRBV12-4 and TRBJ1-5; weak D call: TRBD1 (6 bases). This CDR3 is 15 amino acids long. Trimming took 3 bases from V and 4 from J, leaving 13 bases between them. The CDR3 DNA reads TGTGCCAGCAGTTTGCGGACAGTAGGAAATCAGCCCCAGCATTTT. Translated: CASSLRTVGNQPQHF.

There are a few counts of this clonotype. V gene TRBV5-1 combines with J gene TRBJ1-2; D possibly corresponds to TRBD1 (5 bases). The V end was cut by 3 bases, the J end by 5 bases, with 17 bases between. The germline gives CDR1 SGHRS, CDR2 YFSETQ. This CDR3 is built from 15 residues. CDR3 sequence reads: CASSSGPLPLYGYTF. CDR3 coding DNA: TGCGCCAGCAGCTCGGGGCCCCTACCTCTTTATGGCTACACCTTC.

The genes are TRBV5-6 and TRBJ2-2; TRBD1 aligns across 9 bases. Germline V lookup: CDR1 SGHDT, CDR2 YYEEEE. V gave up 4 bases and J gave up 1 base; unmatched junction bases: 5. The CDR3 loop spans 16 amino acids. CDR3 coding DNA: TGTGCCAGCAGCACCAGGACAGGGGTGAACACCGGGGAGCTGTTTTTT. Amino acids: CASSTRTGVNTGELFF.

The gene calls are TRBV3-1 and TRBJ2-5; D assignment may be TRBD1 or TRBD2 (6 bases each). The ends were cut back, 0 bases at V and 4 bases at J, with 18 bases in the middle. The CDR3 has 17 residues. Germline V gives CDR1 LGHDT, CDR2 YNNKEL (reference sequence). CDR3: CASSQDVSGARRETQYF. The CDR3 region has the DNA TGTGCCAGCAGCCAAGACGTTTCGGGGGCCAGGAGAGAGACCCAGTACTTC.

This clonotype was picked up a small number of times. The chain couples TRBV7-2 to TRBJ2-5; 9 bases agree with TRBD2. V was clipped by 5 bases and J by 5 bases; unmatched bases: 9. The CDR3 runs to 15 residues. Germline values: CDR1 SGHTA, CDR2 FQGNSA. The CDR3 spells CASSPRSGSWETQYF. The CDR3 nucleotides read TGTGCCAGCAGCCCCCGTAGCGGGAGTTGGGAGACCCAGTACTTC.

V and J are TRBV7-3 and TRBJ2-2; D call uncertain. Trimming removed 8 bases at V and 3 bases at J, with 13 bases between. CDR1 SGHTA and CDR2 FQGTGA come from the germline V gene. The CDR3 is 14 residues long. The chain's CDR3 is CASHPGSYTGELFF. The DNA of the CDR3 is TGTGCCAGCCATCCTGGCTCATACACCGGGGAGCTGTTTTTT.

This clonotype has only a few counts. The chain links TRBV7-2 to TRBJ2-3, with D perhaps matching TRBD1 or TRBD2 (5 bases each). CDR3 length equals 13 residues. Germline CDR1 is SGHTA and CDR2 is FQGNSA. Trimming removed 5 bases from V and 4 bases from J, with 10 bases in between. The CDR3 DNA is TGTGCCAGCAGCCATGGGACCCCAGATACGCAGTATTTT. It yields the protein CASSHGTPDTQYF.

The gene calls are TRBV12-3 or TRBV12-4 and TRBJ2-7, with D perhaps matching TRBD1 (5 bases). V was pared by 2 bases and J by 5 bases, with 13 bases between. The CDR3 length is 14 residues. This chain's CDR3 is CASSLYGQGNEQYF. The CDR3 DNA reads TGTGCCAGCAGTTTATACGGGCAGGGCAACGAGCAGTACTTC.

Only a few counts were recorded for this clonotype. CDR3 DNA: TGTGCCAGCAGTTATGGTCGCAGAAACGGCTACACCTTC. Translating gives CASSYGRRNGYTF. V and J are TRBV12-3 or TRBV12-4 and TRBJ1-2; no reliable D call. V was cut by 4 bases and J by 8 bases, with 14 bases left in between. CDR3 length: 13 residues.

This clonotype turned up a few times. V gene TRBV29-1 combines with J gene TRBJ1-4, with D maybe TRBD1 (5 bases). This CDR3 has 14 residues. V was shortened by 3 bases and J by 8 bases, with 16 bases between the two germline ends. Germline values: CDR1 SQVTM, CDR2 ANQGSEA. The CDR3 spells CSVDSGTTGEKLFF. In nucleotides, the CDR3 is TGCAGCGTTGACTCCGGGACGACTGGGGAAAAACTGTTTTTT.

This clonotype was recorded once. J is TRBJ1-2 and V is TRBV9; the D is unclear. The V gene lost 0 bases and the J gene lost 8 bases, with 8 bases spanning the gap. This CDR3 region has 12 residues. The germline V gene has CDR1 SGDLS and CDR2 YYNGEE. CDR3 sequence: CASSVVSRGYTF. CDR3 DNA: TGTGCCAGCAGCGTAGTTAGTCGAGGCTACACCTTC.

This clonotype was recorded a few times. Here the CDR3 reads CASSFWGSAGELFF. CDR3 in DNA: TGTGCCAGCAGCTTTTGGGGTAGCGCCGGGGAGCTGTTTTTT. The chain employs TRBV7-2 and TRBJ2-2, with a tentative D call TRBD2 (5 bases). CDR1 and CDR2 (germline): SGHTA, FQGNSA. Deletions cut 3 bases from V and 6 bases from J, with 11 bases between. The CDR3 runs to 14 residues.

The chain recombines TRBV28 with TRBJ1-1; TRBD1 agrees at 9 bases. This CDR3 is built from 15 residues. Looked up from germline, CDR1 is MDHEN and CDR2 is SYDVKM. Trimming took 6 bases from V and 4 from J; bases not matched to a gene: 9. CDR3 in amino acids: CASSTGTGLSTEAFF. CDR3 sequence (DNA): TGTGCCAGCAGCACCGGGACAGGGTTGAGCACTGAAGCTTTCTTT. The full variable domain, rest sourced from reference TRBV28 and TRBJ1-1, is DVKVTQSSRYLVKRTGEKVFLECVQDMDHENMFWYRQDPGLGLRLIYFSYDVKMKEKGDIPEGYSVSREKKERFSLILESASTNQTSMYLCASSTGTGLSTEAFFGQGTRLTVV.

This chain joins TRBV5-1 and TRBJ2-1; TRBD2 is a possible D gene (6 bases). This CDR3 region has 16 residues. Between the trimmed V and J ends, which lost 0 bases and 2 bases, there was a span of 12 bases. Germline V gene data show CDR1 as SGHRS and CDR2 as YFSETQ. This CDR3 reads CASSLATGEAYNEQFF. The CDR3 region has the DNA TGCGCCAGCAGCTTGGCCACGGGGGAGGCCTACAATGAGCAGTTCTTC.

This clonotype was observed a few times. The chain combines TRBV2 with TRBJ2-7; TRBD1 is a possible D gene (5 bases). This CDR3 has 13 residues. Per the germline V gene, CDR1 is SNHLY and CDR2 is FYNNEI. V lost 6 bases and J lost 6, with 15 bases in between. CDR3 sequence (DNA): TGTGCCAGCAGGCCAGGGATGAATAGCGAGCAGTACTTC. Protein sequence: CASRPGMNSEQYF.

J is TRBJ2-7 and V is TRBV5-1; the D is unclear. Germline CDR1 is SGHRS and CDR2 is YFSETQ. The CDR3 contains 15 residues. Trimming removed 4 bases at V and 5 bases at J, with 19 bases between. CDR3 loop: CASSPSDGVGDEQYF. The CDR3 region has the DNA TGCGCCAGCAGCCCGTCGGACGGAGTTGGGGACGAGCAGTACTTC.